A selection of T cell receptor beta chains follows, all from one sample in a study of T cell responses to AZD1222 COVID-19 vaccine. The protocol was immunoSEQ multiplex PCR, while the TCRdb copy is restricted to in-frame clones and leaves out a portion. The data contain more than 100,000 clones, around nine tenths of them singletons. The sample was peripheral blood, taken on day 0 of AZD1222 vaccination. The source of these receptors is an adult in good health. Each CDR3 is given with its conserved first and last residue. D genes are given only for firm matches. The size entry is marked missing in some rows and otherwise reads once, few, many or a size class.

d_gene: .
v_gene: TRBV5-1
abundance: .
j_gene: TRBJ1-4
CDR3aa: CASSLVGATNEKLFF
CDR3nt: TGCGCCAGCAGCTTGGTGGGGGCAACTAATGAAAAACTGTTTTTT

d_gene: .
v_gene: TRBV4-1
abundance: .
j_gene: TRBJ1-1
CDR3aa: CASSQVLRGTEAFF
CDR3nt: TGCGCCAGCAGCCAAGTTTTAAGGGGCACTGAAGCTTTCTTT

d_gene: TRBD2
v_gene: TRBV19
abundance: .
j_gene: TRBJ2-4
CDR3aa: CASRDLAGKNIQYF
CDR3nt: TGTGCCAGCAGGGACCTAGCGGGGAAAAACATTCAGTACTTC

d_gene: .
v_gene: TRBV3-1/TRBV3-2
abundance: once
j_gene: TRBJ2-3
CDR3aa: CASSQRRGDTNTQYF
CDR3nt: TGTGCCAGCAGCCAAAGGCGGGGTGACACAAATACGCAGTATTTT

d_gene: .
v_gene: TRBV7-2
abundance: .
j_gene: TRBJ2-1
CDR3aa: CASSLAGRGGNEQFF
CDR3nt: TGTGCCAGCAGCTTAGCGGGGCGAGGGGGGAATGAGCAGTTCTTC

d_gene: TRBD2
v_gene: TRBV7-3
abundance: .
j_gene: TRBJ2-1
CDR3aa: CASSLTGTSGDNEQFF
CDR3nt: TGTGCCAGCAGCTTGACTGGGACTAGCGGGGACAATGAGCAGTTCTTC

d_gene: TRBD2
v_gene: TRBV11-3
abundance: once
j_gene: TRBJ2-1
CDR3aa: CASSLETSGVNEQFF
CDR3nt: TGTGCCAGCAGCTTAGAGACTAGCGGCGTCAATGAGCAGTTCTTC

d_gene: TRBD2
v_gene: TRBV7-9
abundance: .
j_gene: TRBJ2-3
CDR3aa: CASSLWTSGFPDTQYF
CDR3nt: TGTGCCAGCAGCTTATGGACTAGCGGGTTCCCAGATACGCAGTATTTT

d_gene: .
v_gene: TRBV4-1
abundance: .
j_gene: TRBJ1-4
CDR3aa: CASSQDRAGNEKLFF
CDR3nt: TGCGCCAGCAGCCAAGATCGTGCAGGGAATGAAAAACTGTTTTTT

d_gene: .
v_gene: TRBV19
abundance: .
j_gene: TRBJ2-3
CDR3aa: CASSIADATDTQYF
CDR3nt: TGTGCCAGTAGTATAGCGGACGCCACAGATACGCAGTATTTT

d_gene: TRBD2
v_gene: TRBV19
abundance: .
j_gene: TRBJ2-2
CDR3aa: CATQQLAGAYGELFF
CDR3nt: TGTGCCACTCAACAACTAGCGGGGGCCTACGGGGAGCTGTTTTTT

d_gene: .
v_gene: TRBV2
abundance: .
j_gene: TRBJ2-3
CDR3aa: CASSLESDTQYF
CDR3nt: TGTGCCAGCAGCTTAGAGTCAGATACGCAGTATTTT

d_gene: .
v_gene: TRBV12-5
abundance: .
j_gene: TRBJ1-1
CDR3aa: CASGFEGTEAFF
CDR3nt: TGTGCTAGTGGTTTCGAGGGCACTGAAGCTTTCTTT

d_gene: .
v_gene: TRBV10-3
abundance: .
j_gene: TRBJ2-7
CDR3aa: CAIRPGPSSYEQYF
CDR3nt: TGTGCCATCAGGCCAGGACCGTCCTCCTACGAGCAGTACTTC

d_gene: .
v_gene: TRBV6-6
abundance: once
j_gene: TRBJ1-5
CDR3aa: CASRGRDQPQHF
CDR3nt: TGTGCCAGCAGGGGTAGGGATCAGCCCCAGCATTTT

d_gene: .
v_gene: TRBV10-2
abundance: .
j_gene: TRBJ2-5
CDR3aa: CASSPTVAGETQYF
CDR3nt: TGCGCCAGCAGCCCGACAGTGGCGGGGGAGACCCAGTACTTC

d_gene: .
v_gene: TRBV7-9
abundance: .
j_gene: TRBJ2-1
CDR3aa: CASSLASQGNEQFF
CDR3nt: TGTGCCAGCAGCTTAGCGTCCCAGGGGAACGAGCAGTTCTTC

d_gene: TRBD2
v_gene: TRBV6-5
abundance: once
j_gene: TRBJ2-5
CDR3aa: CASSYSIAGGGETQYF
CDR3nt: TGTGCCAGCAGTTACTCGATTGCGGGGGGAGGGGAGACCCAGTACTTC

d_gene: .
v_gene: TRBV6-6
abundance: .
j_gene: TRBJ1-6
CDR3aa: CASINSPVDSPLHF
CDR3nt: TGTGCCAGCATCAATTCTCCCGTTGATTCACCCCTCCACTTT

d_gene: TRBD1
v_gene: TRBV30
abundance: .
j_gene: TRBJ2-2
CDR3aa: CAWSVPPDRGNTGELFF
CDR3nt: TGTGCCTGGAGTGTACCCCCAGACAGGGGCAACACCGGGGAGCTGTTTTTT

d_gene: .
v_gene: TRBV30
abundance: .
j_gene: TRBJ1-5
CDR3aa: CAWSVARGQPQHF
CDR3nt: TGTGCCTGGAGTGTAGCCCGGGGTCAGCCCCAGCATTTT

d_gene: .
v_gene: TRBV5-6
abundance: .
j_gene: TRBJ1-4
CDR3aa: CASSLRAGSLATNEKLFF
CDR3nt: TGTGCCAGCAGCTTGCGGGCAGGGAGCCTTGCAACTAATGAAAAACTGTTTTTT

d_gene: .
v_gene: TRBV7-8
abundance: .
j_gene: TRBJ1-5
CDR3aa: CASSLADSNQPQHF
CDR3nt: TGTGCCAGCAGCTTAGCGGATAGCAATCAGCCCCAGCATTTT

d_gene: TRBD1
v_gene: TRBV14
abundance: .
j_gene: TRBJ1-2
CDR3aa: CASSPRTGDGYTF
CDR3nt: TGTGCCAGCAGCCCGCGGACAGGGGACGGCTACACCTTC

d_gene: .
v_gene: TRBV7-3
abundance: .
j_gene: TRBJ2-1
CDR3aa: CASSPGPSPHEQFF
CDR3nt: TGTGCCAGCAGCCCGGGACCGTCCCCTCATGAGCAGTTCTTC

d_gene: TRBD1
v_gene: TRBV3-1/TRBV3-2
abundance: .
j_gene: TRBJ1-1
CDR3aa: CASSQGTVMNTEAFF
CDR3nt: TGTGCCAGCAGCCAGGGGACAGTAATGAACACTGAAGCTTTCTTT

d_gene: .
v_gene: TRBV6-2/TRBV6-3
abundance: .
j_gene: TRBJ2-3
CDR3aa: CASSLSGITDTQYF
CDR3nt: TGTGCCAGCAGTCTTAGCGGAATCACAGATACGCAGTATTTT

d_gene: TRBD1
v_gene: TRBV30
abundance: .
j_gene: TRBJ1-6
CDR3aa: CAWSVQGVSPLHF
CDR3nt: TGTGCCTGGAGCGTACAGGGGGTGTCACCCCTCCACTTT

d_gene: .
v_gene: TRBV7-8
abundance: .
j_gene: TRBJ2-7
CDR3aa: CASSSTFGSSYEQYF
CDR3nt: TGTGCCAGCAGCTCCACCTTCGGGAGCTCCTACGAGCAGTACTTC

d_gene: .
v_gene: TRBV30
abundance: once
j_gene: TRBJ1-6
CDR3aa: CAWSVSPGPYNSPLHF
CDR3nt: TGTGCCTGGAGTGTAAGTCCGGGACCCTATAATTCACCCCTCCACTTT

d_gene: TRBD2
v_gene: TRBV2
abundance: .
j_gene: TRBJ2-5
CDR3aa: CASSDPAGGGETQYF
CDR3nt: TGTGCCAGCAGTGACCCGGCGGGGGGAGGAGAGACCCAGTACTTC